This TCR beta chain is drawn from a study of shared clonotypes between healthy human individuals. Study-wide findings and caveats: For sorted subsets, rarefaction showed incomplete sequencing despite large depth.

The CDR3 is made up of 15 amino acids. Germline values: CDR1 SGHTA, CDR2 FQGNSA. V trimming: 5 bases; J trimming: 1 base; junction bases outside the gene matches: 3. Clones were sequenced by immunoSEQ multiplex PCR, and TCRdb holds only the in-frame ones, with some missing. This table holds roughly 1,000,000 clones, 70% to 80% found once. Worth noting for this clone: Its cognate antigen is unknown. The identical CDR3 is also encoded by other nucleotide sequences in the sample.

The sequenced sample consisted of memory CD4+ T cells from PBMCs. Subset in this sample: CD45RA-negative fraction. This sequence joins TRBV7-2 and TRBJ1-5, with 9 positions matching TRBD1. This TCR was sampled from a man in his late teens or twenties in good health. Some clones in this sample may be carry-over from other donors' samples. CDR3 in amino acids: CASSPDRGSNQPQHF. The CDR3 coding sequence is TGTGCCAGCAGCCCCGACAGGGGGAGCAATCAGCCCCAGCATTTT.